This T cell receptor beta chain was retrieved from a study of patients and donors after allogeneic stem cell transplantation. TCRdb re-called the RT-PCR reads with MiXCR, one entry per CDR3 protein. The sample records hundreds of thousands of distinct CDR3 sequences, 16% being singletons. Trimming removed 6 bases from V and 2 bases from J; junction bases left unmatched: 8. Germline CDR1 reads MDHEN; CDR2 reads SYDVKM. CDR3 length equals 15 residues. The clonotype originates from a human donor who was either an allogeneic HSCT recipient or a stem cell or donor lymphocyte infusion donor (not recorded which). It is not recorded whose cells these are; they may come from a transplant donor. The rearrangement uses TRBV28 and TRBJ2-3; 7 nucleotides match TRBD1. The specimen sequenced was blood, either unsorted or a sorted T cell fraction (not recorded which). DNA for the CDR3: TGTGCCAGCAGCGAACAGGGGTTATCCACAGATACGCAGTATTTT. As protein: CASSEQGLSTDTQYF.